These T cell receptor beta chains were read from a single sample in a study of blood T cells in healthy people across ages. One entry per CDR3 protein, called by TCRdb with MiXCR from the 5' RACE reads. Of 750,000 to 950,000 distinct CDR3 sequences listed, about 28% are singletons. The sample was also reused in another study, on T cells of mothers and their children.

Input material: blood. These receptors were collected from a woman aged 40 to 55 in good health. CDR3s leave out the opening cysteine and the closing phenylalanine or tryptophan. A D gene is named only where the DNA matches it firmly. The size of a clone is reported for some rows only, either as once, few or many, or as a class for expanded clones.

J: TRBJ2-6; D: .; size: few; V: TRBV5-1; CDR3: ASETGHVNSGANVLT
J: TRBJ2-4; D: .; size: .; V: TRBV6-5; CDR3: ASSYSSAENIQY
J: TRBJ1-2; D: TRBD1; size: many; V: TRBV29-1; CDR3: SVRDRGGGYT
J: TRBJ2-1; D: .; size: .; V: TRBV27; CDR3: ASSLSIVFSPNSEQF
J: TRBJ2-5; D: TRBD2; size: few; V: TRBV7-3; CDR3: ASSLTLTSLETQY
J: TRBJ1-1; D: TRBD1; size: .; V: TRBV2; CDR3: ATKSWGQGSEAF
J: TRBJ2-7; D: .; size: .; V: TRBV2; CDR3: ASKGRSYEQY
J: TRBJ1-2; D: .; size: .; V: TRBV28; CDR3: ASSLVESGYT
J: TRBJ2-4; D: .; size: .; V: TRBV7-3; CDR3: ASSLTPTGTTEQY
J: TRBJ1-1; D: TRBD1; size: .; V: TRBV29-1; CDR3: SAEGQGGTEAF
J: TRBJ1-3; D: .; size: .; V: TRBV20-1; CDR3: SANQGSGNTIY
J: TRBJ1-2; D: .; size: many; V: TRBV12-3/TRBV12-4; CDR3: ASSLGAGHGYT
J: TRBJ2-2; D: TRBD2; size: .; V: TRBV19; CDR3: ASTNHYGGTGELF
J: TRBJ2-3; D: .; size: few; V: TRBV14; CDR3: ASSQDSGLITDTQY
J: TRBJ2-6; D: .; size: .; V: TRBV20-1; CDR3: SAVNPGSGANVRT
J: TRBJ2-5; D: TRBD1; size: many; V: TRBV10-3; CDR3: AISDGDRGRGSETQY
J: TRBJ2-5; D: .; size: many; V: TRBV5-1; CDR3: ASSRRRGHQETQY
J: TRBJ2-5; D: .; size: .; V: TRBV28; CDR3: ASRAISDVTQY
J: TRBJ2-3; D: .; size: .; V: TRBV24-1; CDR3: ATSFSLGGGSSDTQY
J: TRBJ2-1; D: .; size: few; V: TRBV7-8; CDR3: ASSLDQTGSYNEQF
J: TRBJ2-7; D: TRBD1; size: .; V: TRBV20-1; CDR3: SASTGGYYEQY
J: TRBJ2-7; D: TRBD1; size: .; V: TRBV7-6; CDR3: ASSGDRDRASYEQY
J: TRBJ2-6; D: .; size: few; V: TRBV12-3/TRBV12-4; CDR3: ASSLAAVYGANVLT
J: TRBJ2-6; D: TRBD1; size: .; V: TRBV6-4; CDR3: ASSDQGAGANVLT
J: TRBJ1-6; D: TRBD1; size: few; V: TRBV6-2/TRBV6-3; CDR3: ASRGAGTGRSPLH
J: TRBJ2-2; D: TRBD1; size: .; V: TRBV9; CDR3: ASSVAQGGTGELF
J: TRBJ2-1; D: .; size: many; V: TRBV6-5; CDR3: ASSYSNRVVDEQF
J: TRBJ2-5; D: .; size: once; V: TRBV7-9; CDR3: ASSLSIGRDKQY
J: TRBJ2-5; D: .; size: .; V: TRBV5-1; CDR3: ASSPRRSRY
J: TRBJ1-5; D: .; size: .; V: TRBV12-3/TRBV12-4; CDR3: ANSSLLNQPQH
J: TRBJ1-1; D: .; size: few; V: TRBV6-5; CDR3: ASSSKGAEAF
J: TRBJ1-6; D: .; size: many; V: TRBV29-1; CDR3: SAQEEDSPLH
J: TRBJ2-6; D: .; size: many; V: TRBV12-3/TRBV12-4; CDR3: ASSLRAFGTGANVLT
J: TRBJ2-3; D: TRBD2; size: many; V: TRBV9; CDR3: ASSTLLAGGTDTQY
J: TRBJ1-1; D: TRBD1; size: few; V: TRBV7-2; CDR3: ASSLGQGVYVEAF
J: TRBJ1-2; D: .; size: .; V: TRBV5-6; CDR3: ASSFNNRNYGYT
J: TRBJ2-6; D: TRBD1; size: many; V: TRBV12-3/TRBV12-4; CDR3: ASSINTGAGANVLT
J: TRBJ1-2; D: TRBD1; size: few; V: TRBV6-5; CDR3: ASTPTGANYGYT
J: TRBJ2-3; D: .; size: many; V: TRBV4-1; CDR3: ASSQAPTDTQY
J: TRBJ2-1; D: TRBD1; size: .; V: TRBV5-1; CDR3: ASSFLPVGTGGQWEQF
J: TRBJ1-2; D: TRBD1; size: .; V: TRBV12-3/TRBV12-4; CDR3: ASSPTGERYGYT